This T cell receptor (beta chain) originates from a study of blood T cell repertoires in COVID-19. In the original processing: Reference gene primer amplification gave nucleated cell count estimates. Sequencing was performed with immunoSEQ multiplex PCR; in TCRdb, only in-frame clones are kept and a portion is missing. That table is the source of V, J and clone size, and D and trimming were worked out from the DNA. The table lists around 74,000 clones, around 90% of them singletons, with roughly 4.4% in the top ten. Trimming removed 2 bases at V and 0 bases at J, with 14 bases between. The CDR3 is made up of 17 amino acids. Germline CDR1 reads KGHSH; CDR2 reads LQKENI.

The chain has TRBV18 and TRBJ1-3; possibly TRBD1 for D (5 bases). The sequenced sample was peripheral blood. The receptor was derived from a man in his forties or fifties with active COVID-19. CDR3 region: CASSPLDNSNSGNTIYF. As DNA, the CDR3 is TGTGCCAGCTCACCATTGGACAACAGCAACTCTGGAAACACCATATATTTT.